This is a list of T cell receptor beta chains from one sample in a study of control samples from healthy donors and cancer patients. The repertoire was sequenced with immunoSEQ multiplex PCR; TCRdb's copy has only in-frame clones and lacks some. Here the sample spans over 100,000 clones, over 85% being singletons. The specimen was blood. These receptors all stem from a man aged 18-30 years in good health. The CDR3 runs from the conserved cysteine through the conserved F or W. The D gene is left open where the match is weak. Not all rows give a size; the values are once, few, many and, for expanded clones, a class.

V,J,size,D,DNA,CDR3
TRBV27,TRBJ1-4,NA,TRBD1,TGTGCCAGCAGTCCCAACAGGGGTGGAGAAAAACTGTTTTTT,CASSPNRGGEKLFF
TRBV7-3,TRBJ2-1,NA,NA,TGTGCCAGCAGCTTAAATGCCGGGGAAACCTACAATGAGCAGTTCTTC,CASSLNAGETYNEQFF
TRBV11-2,TRBJ2-2,few,NA,TGTGCCAGCAGCTTCGGAGCCGGCCATGGGGAGGAGCTGTTTTTT,CASSFGAGHGEELFF
TRBV7-3,TRBJ1-6,NA,NA,TGTGCCAGCAGCTTCCCTTCCGACAGCAGCTCCTATAATTCACCCCTCCACTTT,CASSFPSDSSSYNSPLHF
TRBV9,TRBJ2-7,NA,TRBD1,TGTGCCAGCAGCGTCGGGACAGGGGCCTACGAGCAGTACTTC,CASSVGTGAYEQYF
TRBV6-4,TRBJ1-2,NA,TRBD1,TGTGCCAGCAGTGACACCTTGAGACAGGGTGGCTACACCTTC,CASSDTLRQGGYTF
TRBV5-1,TRBJ2-3,NA,NA,TGCGCCAGCAGCTTGATGGCCGTTAGCACAGATACGCAGTATTTT,CASSLMAVSTDTQYF
TRBV2,TRBJ1-5,NA,TRBD1,TGTGCCAGCAGTGGAACGACAGGGAATCAGCCCCAGCATTTT,CASSGTTGNQPQHF
TRBV27,TRBJ1-1,NA,NA,TGTGCCAGCAGTTTTATAGGGAGAGCTGAAGCTTTCTTT,CASSFIGRAEAFF
TRBV11-2,TRBJ1-1,once,NA,TGTGCCAGCAGCTTACTTGACAGGGAAGCTTTCTTT,CASSLLDREAFF
TRBV7-9,TRBJ1-2,NA,TRBD1,TGTGCCAGCAGCACGCTGGACAGGGGTGGCTATGGCTACACCTTC,CASSTLDRGGYGYTF
TRBV19,TRBJ2-7,NA,NA,TGTGCCAGTAGTCGTGGGTCCCCCTACGAGCAGTACTTC,CASSRGSPYEQYF
TRBV9,TRBJ1-2,NA,NA,TGTGCCAGCAGCGCGACATTGGCCTACTATGGCTACACCTTC,CASSATLAYYGYTF
TRBV9,TRBJ2-7,NA,NA,TGTGCCAGCAGCTCACGTCCGTCGCAGGGAAACGAGCAGTACTTC,CASSSRPSQGNEQYF
TRBV5-1,TRBJ2-1,NA,NA,TGCGCCAGCAGCTTGGGCAGCTACAATGAGCAGTTCTTC,CASSLGSYNEQFF
TRBV2,TRBJ1-6,NA,NA,TGTGCCAGCAGTGGGCTGGGCTCCTATAATTCACCCCTCCACTTT,CASSGLGSYNSPLHF
TRBV2,TRBJ2-4,NA,NA,TGTGCCAGCAGCGACTCGGGTACCTTAATCAAAAACATTCAGTACTTC,CASSDSGTLIKNIQYF
TRBV28,TRBJ1-5,NA,TRBD1,TGTGCCAGCGACCGGGGACAGAGTCAGCCCCAGCATTTT,CASDRGQSQPQHF
TRBV9,TRBJ1-1,NA,NA,TGTGCCAGTAGCGACCCATACAGGACAGCCTCCCCGGTGAACACTGAAGCTTTCTTT,CASSDPYRTASPVNTEAFF
TRBV3-1/TRBV3-2,TRBJ1-2,once,NA,TGTGCCAGCAGCCAAGAGCCGGCTAGGGCCCAAAGGTACACCTTC,CASSQEPARAQRYTF
TRBV2,TRBJ1-1,NA,NA,TGTGCCAGCAGCCCTTCGAGAAGGGGGACTGAAGCTTTCTTT,CASSPSRRGTEAFF
TRBV7-3,TRBJ2-1,NA,NA,TGTGCCAGCAGCTTCCTCCCGGGGGACTACAATGAGCAGTTCTTC,CASSFLPGDYNEQFF
TRBV11-2,TRBJ2-7,NA,NA,TGTGCCAGCAGCTTAGATTTACTCTACGAGCAGTACTTC,CASSLDLLYEQYF
TRBV7-9,TRBJ1-5,NA,TRBD1,TGTGCCAGCAGCGTAGGGACAGGGTTAGAACAGCCCCAGCATTTT,CASSVGTGLEQPQHF